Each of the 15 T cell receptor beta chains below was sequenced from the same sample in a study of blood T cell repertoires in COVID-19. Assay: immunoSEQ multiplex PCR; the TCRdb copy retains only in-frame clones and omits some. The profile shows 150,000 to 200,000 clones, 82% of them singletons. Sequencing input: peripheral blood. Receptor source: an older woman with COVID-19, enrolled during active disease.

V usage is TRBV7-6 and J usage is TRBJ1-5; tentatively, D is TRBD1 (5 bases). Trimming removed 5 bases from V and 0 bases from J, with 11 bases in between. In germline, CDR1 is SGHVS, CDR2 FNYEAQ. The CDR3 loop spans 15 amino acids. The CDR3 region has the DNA TGTGCCAGCAGCAGAGACGGGGGTAGCAATCAGCCCCAGCATTTT. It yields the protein CASSRDGGSNQPQHF. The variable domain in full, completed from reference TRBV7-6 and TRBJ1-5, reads GAGVSQSPRYKVTKRGQDVALRCDPISGHVSLYWYRQALGQGPEFLTYFNYEAQQDKSGLPNDRFSAERPEGSISTLTIQRTEQRDSAMYRCASSRDGGSNQPQHFGDGTRLSIL.

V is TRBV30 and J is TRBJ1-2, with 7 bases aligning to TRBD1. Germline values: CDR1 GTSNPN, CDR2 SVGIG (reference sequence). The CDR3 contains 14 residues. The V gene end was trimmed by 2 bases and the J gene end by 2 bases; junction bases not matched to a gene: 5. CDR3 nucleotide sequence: TGTGCCTGGAGTCTGGGACAGAGAAACTATGGCTACACCTTC. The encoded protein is CAWSLGQRNYGYTF. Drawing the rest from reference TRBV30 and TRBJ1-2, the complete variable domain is SQTIHQWPATLVQPVGSPLSLECTVEGTSNPNLYWYRQAAGRGLQLLFYSVGIGQISSEVPQNLSASRPQDRQFILSSKKLLLSDSGFYLCAWSLGQRNYGYTFGSGTRLTVV.

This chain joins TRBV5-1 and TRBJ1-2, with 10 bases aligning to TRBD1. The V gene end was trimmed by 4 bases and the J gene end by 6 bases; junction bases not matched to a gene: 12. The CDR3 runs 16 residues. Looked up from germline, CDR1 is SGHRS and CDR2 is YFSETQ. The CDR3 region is CASSEERQGAGNGYTF. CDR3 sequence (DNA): TGCGCCAGCAGCGAGGAAAGACAGGGGGCGGGAAATGGCTACACCTTC.

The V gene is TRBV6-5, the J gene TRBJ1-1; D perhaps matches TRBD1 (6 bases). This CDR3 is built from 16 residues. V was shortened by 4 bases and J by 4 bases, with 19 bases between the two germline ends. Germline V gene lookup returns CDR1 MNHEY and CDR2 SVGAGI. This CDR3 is CASSSADGQSGTEAFF. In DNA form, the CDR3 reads TGTGCCAGCAGTTCCGCGGACGGACAGAGTGGCACTGAAGCTTTCTTT.

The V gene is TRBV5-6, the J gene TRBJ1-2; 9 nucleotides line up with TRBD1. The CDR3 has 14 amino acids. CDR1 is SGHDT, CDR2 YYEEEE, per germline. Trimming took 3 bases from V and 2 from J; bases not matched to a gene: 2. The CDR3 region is CASSSGTGNYGYTF. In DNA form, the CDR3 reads TGTGCCAGCAGCTCCGGGACAGGGAACTATGGCTACACCTTC.

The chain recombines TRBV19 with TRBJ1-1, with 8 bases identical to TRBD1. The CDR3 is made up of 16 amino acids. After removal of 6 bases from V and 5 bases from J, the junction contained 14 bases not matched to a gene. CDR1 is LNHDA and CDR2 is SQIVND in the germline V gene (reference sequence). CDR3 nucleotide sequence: TGTGCCAGTAGGGGCGGGGACAGGTTAGTAGGGACTGAAGCTTTCTTT. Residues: CASRGGDRLVGTEAFF.

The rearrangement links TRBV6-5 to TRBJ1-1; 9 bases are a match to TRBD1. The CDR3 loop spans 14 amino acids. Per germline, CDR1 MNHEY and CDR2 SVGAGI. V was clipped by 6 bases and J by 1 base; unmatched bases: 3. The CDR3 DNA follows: TGTGCCAGCAGCCAGACAGGGGGGAACACTGAAGCTTTCTTT. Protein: CASSQTGGNTEAFF.

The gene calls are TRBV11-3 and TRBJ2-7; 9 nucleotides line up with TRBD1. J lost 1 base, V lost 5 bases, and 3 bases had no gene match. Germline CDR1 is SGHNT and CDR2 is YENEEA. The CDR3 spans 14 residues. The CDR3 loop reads CASSAGTGSYEQYF. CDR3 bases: TGTGCCAGCAGCGCAGGGACAGGGTCCTACGAGCAGTACTTC.

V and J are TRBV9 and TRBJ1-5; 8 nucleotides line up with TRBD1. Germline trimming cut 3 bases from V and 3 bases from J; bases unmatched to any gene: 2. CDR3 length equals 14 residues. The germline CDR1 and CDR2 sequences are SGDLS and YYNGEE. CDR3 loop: CASSGTGINQPQHF. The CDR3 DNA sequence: TGTGCCAGCAGCGGGACAGGGATCAATCAGCCCCAGCATTTT.

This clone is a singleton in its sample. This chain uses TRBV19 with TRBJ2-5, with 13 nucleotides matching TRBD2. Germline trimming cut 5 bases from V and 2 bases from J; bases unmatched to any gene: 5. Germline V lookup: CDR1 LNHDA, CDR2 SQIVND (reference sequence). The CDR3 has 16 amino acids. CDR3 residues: CASSVGTSGEQETQYF. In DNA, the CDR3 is TGTGCCAGTAGTGTCGGGACTAGCGGGGAACAAGAGACCCAGTACTTC.

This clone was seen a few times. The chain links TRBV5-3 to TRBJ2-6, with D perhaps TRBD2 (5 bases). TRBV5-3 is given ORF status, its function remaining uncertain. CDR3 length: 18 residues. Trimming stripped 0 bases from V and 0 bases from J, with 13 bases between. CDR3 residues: CARSLAKGLHSGANVLTF. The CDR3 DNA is TGTGCCAGAAGCTTGGCCAAAGGACTGCACTCTGGGGCCAACGTCCTGACTTTC.

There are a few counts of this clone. The CDR3 sequence is CASSVSPGFYNEQFF. Written as DNA, the CDR3 is TGTGCCAGCAGCGTAAGTCCGGGGTTCTACAATGAGCAGTTCTTC. The chain combines TRBV5-6 with TRBJ2-1, with D possibly being TRBD2 (5 bases). The CDR3 runs to 15 residues. The germline gives CDR1 SGHDT, CDR2 YYEEEE. Trimming pared 4 bases from V and 3 bases from J, leaving 14 bases between.

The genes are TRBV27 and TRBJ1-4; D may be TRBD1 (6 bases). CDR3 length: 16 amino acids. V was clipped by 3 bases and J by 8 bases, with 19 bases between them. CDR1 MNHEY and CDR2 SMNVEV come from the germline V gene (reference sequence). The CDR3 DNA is TGTGCCAGCAGTTTCTTCCCGGGGGGGCGTAACGAAAAACTGTTTTTT. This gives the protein CASSFFPGGRNEKLFF. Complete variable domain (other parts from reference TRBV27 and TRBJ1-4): EAQVTQNPRYLITVTGKKLTVTCSQNMNHEYMSWYRQDPGLGLRQIYYSMNVEVTDKGDVPEGYKVSRKEKRNFPLILESPSPNQTSLYFCASSFFPGGRNEKLFFGSGTQLSVL.

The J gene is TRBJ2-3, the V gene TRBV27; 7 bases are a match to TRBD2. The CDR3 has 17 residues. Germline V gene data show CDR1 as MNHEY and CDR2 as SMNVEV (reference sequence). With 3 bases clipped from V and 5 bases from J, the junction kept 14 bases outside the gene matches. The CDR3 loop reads CASSFSPVTSVLDTQYF. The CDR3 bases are TGTGCCAGCAGTTTCTCGCCGGTAACTAGCGTTTTAGATACGCAGTATTTT.

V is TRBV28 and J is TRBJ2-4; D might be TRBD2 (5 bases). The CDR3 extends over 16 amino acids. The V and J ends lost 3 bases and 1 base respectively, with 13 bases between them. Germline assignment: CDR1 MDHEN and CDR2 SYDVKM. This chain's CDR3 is CASSLLGADAKNIQYF. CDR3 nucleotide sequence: TGTGCCAGCAGTTTGCTGGGAGCTGACGCCAAAAACATTCAGTACTTC.